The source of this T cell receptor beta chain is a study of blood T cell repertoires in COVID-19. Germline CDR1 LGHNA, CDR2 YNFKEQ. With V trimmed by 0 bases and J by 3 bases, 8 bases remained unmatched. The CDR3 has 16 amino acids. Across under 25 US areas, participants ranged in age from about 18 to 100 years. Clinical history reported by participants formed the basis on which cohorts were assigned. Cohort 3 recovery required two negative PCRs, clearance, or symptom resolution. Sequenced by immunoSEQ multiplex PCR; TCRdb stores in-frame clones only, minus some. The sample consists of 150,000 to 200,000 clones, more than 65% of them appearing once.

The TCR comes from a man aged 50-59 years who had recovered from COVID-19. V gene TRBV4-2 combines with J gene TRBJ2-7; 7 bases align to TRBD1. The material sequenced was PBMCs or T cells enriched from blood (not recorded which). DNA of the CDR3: TGTGCCAGCAGCCAAGATTTTGGGACAGACTTCTACGAGCAGTACTTC. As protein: CASSQDFGTDFYEQYF.